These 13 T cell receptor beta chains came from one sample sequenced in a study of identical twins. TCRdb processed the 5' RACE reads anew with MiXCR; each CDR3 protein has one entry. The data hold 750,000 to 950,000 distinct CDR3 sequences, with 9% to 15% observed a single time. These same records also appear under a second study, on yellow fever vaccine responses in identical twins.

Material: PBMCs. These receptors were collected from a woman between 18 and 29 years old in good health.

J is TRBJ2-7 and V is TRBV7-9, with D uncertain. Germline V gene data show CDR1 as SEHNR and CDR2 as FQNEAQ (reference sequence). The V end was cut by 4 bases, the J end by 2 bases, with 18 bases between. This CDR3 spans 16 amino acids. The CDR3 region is CASSSVKGPEPYEQYV. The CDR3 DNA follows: TGTGCCAGCAGCTCCGTAAAAGGTCCTGAGCCCTACGAGCAGTACGTC.

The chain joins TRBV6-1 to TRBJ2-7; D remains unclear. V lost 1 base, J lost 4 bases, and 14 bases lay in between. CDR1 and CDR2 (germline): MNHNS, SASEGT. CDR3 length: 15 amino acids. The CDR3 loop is CASSEVFPGRYEQYF. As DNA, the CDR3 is TGTGCCAGCAGTGAAGTTTTCCCGGGTAGGTACGAGCAGTACTTC.

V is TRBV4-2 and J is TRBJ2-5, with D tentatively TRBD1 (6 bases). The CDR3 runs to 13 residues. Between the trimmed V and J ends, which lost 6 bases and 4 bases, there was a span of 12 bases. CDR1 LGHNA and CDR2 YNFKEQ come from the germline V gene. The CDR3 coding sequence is TGTGCCAGCAGGGGTGTGGGGGCAGAGACCCAGTACTTC. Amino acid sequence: CASRGVGAETQYF.

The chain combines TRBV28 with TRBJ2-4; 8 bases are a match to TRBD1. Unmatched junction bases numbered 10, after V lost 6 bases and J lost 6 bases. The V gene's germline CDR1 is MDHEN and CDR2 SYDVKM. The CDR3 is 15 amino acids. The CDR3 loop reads CASSDLRTGRNIQYF. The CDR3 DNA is TGTGCCAGCAGCGATTTACGGACAGGGAGAAACATTCAGTACTTC.

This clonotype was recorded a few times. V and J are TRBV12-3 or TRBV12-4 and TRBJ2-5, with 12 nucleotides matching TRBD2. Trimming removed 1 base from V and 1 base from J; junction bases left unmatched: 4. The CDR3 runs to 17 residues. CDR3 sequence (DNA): TGTGCCAGCAGTTTAGGGAAACTAGCGGGAGGCCAAGAGACCCAGTACTTC. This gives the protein CASSLGKLAGGQETQYF.

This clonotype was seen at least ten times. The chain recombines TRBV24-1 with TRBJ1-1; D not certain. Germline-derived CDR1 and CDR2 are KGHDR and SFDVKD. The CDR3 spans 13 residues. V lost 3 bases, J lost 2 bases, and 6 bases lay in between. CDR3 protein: CATSDPGNTEAFF. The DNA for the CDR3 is TGTGCCACCAGTGATCCGGGAAACACTGAAGCTTTCTTT.

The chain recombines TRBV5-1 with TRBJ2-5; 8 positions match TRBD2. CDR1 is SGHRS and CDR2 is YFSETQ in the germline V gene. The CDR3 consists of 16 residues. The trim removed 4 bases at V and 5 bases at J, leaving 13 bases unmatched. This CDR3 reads CASSPTRRLATETQYF. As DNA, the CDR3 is TGCGCCAGCAGCCCGACCAGAAGACTAGCGACGGAGACCCAGTACTTC.

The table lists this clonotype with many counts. The CDR3 region has the DNA TGTGCCAGCAGCGCCGACAGGGGCTACGAGCAGTACTTC. Its protein product is CASSADRGYEQYF. This chain connects TRBV3-1 to TRBJ2-7, with 8 bases that match TRBD1. This CDR3 spans 13 amino acids. Germline V gene sequence: CDR1 LGHDT, CDR2 YNNKEL (reference sequence). The V segment lost 5 bases and the J segment 3 bases; nucleotides outside the gene matches: 3.

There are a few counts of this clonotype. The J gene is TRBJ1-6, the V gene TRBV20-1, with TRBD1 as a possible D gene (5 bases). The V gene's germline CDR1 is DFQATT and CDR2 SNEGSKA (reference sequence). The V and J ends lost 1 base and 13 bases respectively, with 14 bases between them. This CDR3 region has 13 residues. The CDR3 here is CSARGLGVSPLHF. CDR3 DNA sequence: TGCAGTGCTAGAGGTTTAGGGGTTTCCCCCCTCCACTTT.

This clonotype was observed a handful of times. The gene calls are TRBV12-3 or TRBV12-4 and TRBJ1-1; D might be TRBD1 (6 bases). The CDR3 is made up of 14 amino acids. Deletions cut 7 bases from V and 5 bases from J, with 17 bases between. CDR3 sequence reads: CASNLWGGSTEAFF. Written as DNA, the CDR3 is TGTGCCAGCAACCTCTGGGGGGGCTCGACTGAAGCTTTCTTT.

CDR3 loop: CATSRVLSNSNNEQFF. The CDR3 DNA sequence: TGTGCCACCAGCAGAGTTTTAAGTAACAGCAACAATGAGCAGTTCTTC. This rearrangement joins TRBV15 to TRBJ2-1; no reliable D call. The CDR3 sequence is 16 residues long. Looked up from germline, CDR1 is LNHNV and CDR2 is YYDKDF (reference sequence). Trimming removed 1 base from V and 5 bases from J, with 15 bases in between.

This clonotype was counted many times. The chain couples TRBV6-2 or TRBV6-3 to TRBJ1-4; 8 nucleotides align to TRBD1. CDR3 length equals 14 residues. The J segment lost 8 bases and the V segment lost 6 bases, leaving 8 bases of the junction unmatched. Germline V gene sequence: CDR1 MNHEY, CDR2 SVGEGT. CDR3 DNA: TGTGCCAGCAGGAACAGGGGGTTCAACGAAAAACTGTTTTTT. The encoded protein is CASRNRGFNEKLFF.

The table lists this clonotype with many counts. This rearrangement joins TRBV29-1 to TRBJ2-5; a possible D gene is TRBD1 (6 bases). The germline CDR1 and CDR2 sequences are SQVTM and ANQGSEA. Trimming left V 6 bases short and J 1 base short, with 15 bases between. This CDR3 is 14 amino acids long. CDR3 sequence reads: CSVYRDGRQETQYF. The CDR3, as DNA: TGCAGCGTATACAGGGATGGGCGCCAAGAGACCCAGTACTTC.